One sample yielded the 20 T cell receptor beta chains listed below, sequenced in a study of graft-versus-host responses after intestinal transplantation. The assay was immunoSEQ multiplex PCR, and TCRdb's table has in-frame clones only and misses some. The table includes 70,000 to 100,000 clones, roughly nine tenths detected once. No cognate antigen is known for these TCRs. The source was unstimulated CD4+ T cells sorted from spleen or lymph node cells, collected before intestinal transplant. The receptors were sampled from a human donor who received an intestinal transplant.

The rearrangement uses TRBV28 and TRBJ2-5; 8 nucleotides align to TRBD2. The germline V gene has CDR1 MDHEN and CDR2 SYDVKM. Unmatched junction bases numbered 11, after V lost 6 bases and J lost 2 bases. CDR3 length: 16 residues. The CDR3 DNA reads as TGTGCCAGCAGGCCCACACTAGCGGAACTTCAAGAGACCCAGTACTTC. Amino acids: CASRPTLAELQETQYF.

This chain uses TRBV19 with TRBJ2-5; 9 bases are a match to TRBD2. The ends lost 5 bases at V and 5 bases at J; junction bases unmatched: 6. Germline V CDR1 and CDR2: LNHDA, SQIVND (reference sequence). The CDR3 totals 14 residues. CDR3 nucleotides: TGTGCCAGTAGTCTTAGCGGGAGACACGAGACCCAGTACTTC. Its translation is CASSLSGRHETQYF.

This clone was observed a single time. The chain employs TRBV15 and TRBJ1-1; D ambiguous. From germline, CDR1 is LNHNV and CDR2 YYDKDF (reference sequence). V was pared by 5 bases and J by 2 bases, with 9 bases between. This CDR3 region has 13 residues. CDR3 loop: CATSETGNTEAFF. The DNA of the CDR3 is TGTGCCACCAGCGAGACGGGAAACACTGAAGCTTTCTTT. Complete variable domain (other parts from reference TRBV15 and TRBJ1-1): DAMVIQNPRYQVTQFGKPVTLSCSQTLNHNVMYWYQQKSSQAPKLLFHYYDKDFNNEADTPDNFQSRRPNTSFCFLDIRSPGLGDTAMYLCATSETGNTEAFFGQGTRLTVV.

The V gene is TRBV7-9, the J gene TRBJ1-1; possibly TRBD1 for D (5 bases). V was shortened by 1 base and J by 7 bases, with 7 bases between the two germline ends. The germline V gene encodes CDR1 SEHNR and CDR2 FQNEAQ (reference sequence). CDR3 length: 12 amino acids. CDR3 loop: CASSLGRGEAFF. The CDR3 nucleotides are TGTGCCAGCAGCTTAGGAAGGGGTGAAGCTTTCTTT.

The chain is built from TRBV6-1 and TRBJ1-2; perhaps TRBD1 as D (6 bases). The V gene lost 9 bases and the J gene lost 0 bases, with 14 bases spanning the gap. CDR1 and CDR2 from the germline V gene are MNHNS and SASEGT. The CDR3 is 14 residues long. CDR3 sequence (DNA): TGTGCCAGTGACCAGGGGAAACCTAACTATGGCTACACCTTC. Protein product: CASDQGKPNYGYTF.

The V call is TRBV11-1, the J call TRBJ1-1; D is possibly TRBD1 (5 bases). From germline, CDR1 is SGHAT and CDR2 FQDESV (reference sequence). V lost 5 bases, J lost 0 bases, and 16 bases lay in between. The CDR3 extends over 16 amino acids. DNA for the CDR3: TGTGCCAGCAGCCCGGGGGATGGGGTTATGAACACTGAAGCTTTCTTT. Translation gives CASSPGDGVMNTEAFF.

This clone has more than one count but fewer than ten. The rearrangement joins TRBV5-4 to TRBJ1-3; D gene ambiguous. V was trimmed by 1 base and J by 0 bases, leaving 14 bases between them. The CDR3 runs 17 residues. Germline V lookup: CDR1 SGHNT, CDR2 YYREEE (reference sequence). CDR3 in amino acids: CASSLTNPLTSGNTIYF. DNA of the CDR3: TGTGCCAGCAGCTTGACAAACCCCCTCACCTCTGGAAACACCATATATTTT.

The chain joins TRBV2 to TRBJ1-4; maybe TRBD1 (5 bases). V lost 7 bases to trimming and J lost 5 bases, with 11 bases between them. The CDR3 is 13 amino acids. Per germline, CDR1 SNHLY and CDR2 FYNNEI. CDR3 in amino acids: CASTDSENEKLFF. In nucleotides, the CDR3 is TGTGCCAGCACTGACAGCGAGAATGAAAAACTGTTTTTT.

CDR3 in DNA: TGTGCCAGCAGCCCCGAATTGGGGCTGATCGGCTACACCTTC. Translation gives CASSPELGLIGYTF. This rearrangement joins TRBV4-2 to TRBJ1-2; perhaps TRBD1 as D (5 bases). This CDR3 comprises 14 residues. The germline V gene has CDR1 LGHNA and CDR2 YNFKEQ. Trimming left V 4 bases short and J 8 bases short, with 17 bases between.

The rearrangement uses TRBV5-4 and TRBJ2-3, with D unclear. Trimming pared 0 bases from V and 4 bases from J, leaving 12 bases between. The CDR3 covers 15 residues. Germline assignment: CDR1 SGHNT and CDR2 YYREEE (reference sequence). CDR3 coding DNA: TGTGCCAGCAGCTTGGCCTTGAGTCTGTCAGATACGCAGTATTTT. This codes for CASSLALSLSDTQYF.

The chain combines TRBV28 with TRBJ2-4; D is uncertain. CDR1 and CDR2 (germline): MDHEN, SYDVKM. V dropped 10 bases and J dropped 1 base, with 8 bases sitting between them. The CDR3 consists of 12 residues. In nucleotides, the CDR3 is TGTGCCACGGGTCTGGCCAAAAACATTCAGTACTTC. This sequence encodes CATGLAKNIQYF.

The rearrangement links TRBV6-1 to TRBJ1-6, with a tentative D call TRBD1 (5 bases). The CDR3 has 17 residues. Between the trimmed V and J ends, which lost 0 bases and 2 bases, there was a span of 11 bases. CDR1 and CDR2 from the germline V gene are MNHNS and SASEGT. CDR3 coding DNA: TGTGCCAGCAGTGAAGCGGGGGGAGGGACCTATAATTCACCCCTCCACTTT. It translates to CASSEAGGGTYNSPLHF.

J is TRBJ1-3 and V is TRBV9, with a tentative D call TRBD1 (5 bases). V was shortened by 0 bases and J by 0 bases, with 7 bases between the two germline ends. The CDR3 is 15 residues long. In germline, CDR1 is SGDLS, CDR2 YYNGEE. The CDR3 DNA is TGTGCCAGCAGCGTAGGACAGAGCTCTGGAAACACCATATATTTT. Its protein product is CASSVGQSSGNTIYF.

The chain is built from TRBV5-4 and TRBJ2-3; 15 bases are shared with TRBD2. There are 18 residues in the CDR3. The germline CDR1 and CDR2 sequences are SGHNT and YYREEE (reference sequence). J lost 0 bases, V lost 2 bases, and 4 bases had no gene match. DNA for the CDR3: TGTGCCAGCAGCTTTGGACTAGCGGGGGGGCGCAGCACAGATACGCAGTATTTT. Amino acids: CASSFGLAGGRSTDTQYF.

The rearrangement uses TRBV6-1 and TRBJ2-5; perhaps TRBD1 as D (5 bases). The CDR3 contains 15 residues. The germline V gene has CDR1 MNHNS and CDR2 SASEGT. V gave up 4 bases and J gave up 3 bases, with 15 bases separating them. DNA of the CDR3: TGTGCCAGCAGTGTCCGCCCCAGGGTTAAAGAGACCCAGTACTTC. This translates into CASSVRPRVKETQYF.

The chain uses TRBV1 and TRBJ1-5; the table names TRBD1, a call not compared with the DNA. TRBV1 is a listed pseudogene. The CDR3 length is 19 residues. The CDR3 region is CTSSQDPGQGKRHGQPQHF. The CDR3 DNA sequence: TGCACCAGCAGCCAAGACCCGGGACAGGGGAAGAGGCACGGTCAGCCCCAGCATTTT.

The chain combines TRBV10-1 with TRBJ2-1; D gene ambiguous. Germline V gene lookup returns CDR1 WNHNN and CDR2 SYGVQD (reference sequence). The CDR3 is 13 amino acids. Trimming stripped 1 base from V and 9 bases from J, with 10 bases between. The CDR3 DNA sequence: TGCGCCAGCAGTGAGTTTGACGGAGTTGAGCAGTTCTTC. Protein: CASSEFDGVEQFF.

The chain has TRBV19 and TRBJ2-1, with 11 bases identical to TRBD2. With V trimmed by 5 bases and J by 4 bases, 1 base remained unmatched. Germline CDR1 LNHDA, CDR2 SQIVND (reference sequence). The length of the CDR3 is 14 residues. In nucleotides, the CDR3 is TGTGCCAGTAGTTCTAGCGGGGGGTACAATGAGCAGTTCTTC. Translated, it gives CASSSSGGYNEQFF.

This chain links TRBV15 with TRBJ2-3; 9 bases fit TRBD2. CDR1 is LNHNV, CDR2 YYDKDF, per germline (reference sequence). The junction had 5 bases not matched to a gene; V was cut back by 3 bases and J by 1 base. This CDR3 comprises 16 residues. CDR3 amino acids: CATSSWERGGTDTQYF. The CDR3 region has the DNA TGTGCCACCAGCAGTTGGGAGCGGGGGGGCACAGATACGCAGTATTTT.

The gene calls are TRBV27 and TRBJ2-7; 8 bases are a match to TRBD2. Germline assignment: CDR1 MNHEY and CDR2 SMNVEV (reference sequence). The CDR3 runs to 14 residues. J gave up 4 bases and V 6 bases, and 8 bases lay outside the gene matches. CDR3 DNA: TGTGCCAGCAGCCCCGGGGGGGTTCCTTACGAGCAGTACTTC. Protein sequence: CASSPGGVPYEQYF.